Sequencing of this T cell receptor beta chain was carried out in a study of blood T cell repertoires in COVID-19 (TCRdb year 2020). Turning to the overall study: The collaborator samples originated in the United States, Italy and Spain and spanned the acute and convalescent phases of COVID-19. The material from the prospective study consisted of cDNA or gDNA derived from T cells, B-cell-depleted T cells, or PBMCs. Subjects who had been exposed to COVID-19, were actively infected with it, or had recovered from it provided the deeply sampled blood TCRbeta repertoires that made up the dataset. The repertoires were made available in a free public database intended to serve as a resource for research on the immune response to SARS-CoV-2. Samples were obtained from the ongoing ImmuneRACE study (first 160 participants) and from about 1,300 subjects provided by 6 global collaborators. Sample metadata almost always included a de-identified subject ID, COVID-19 status, age in years and sex. Where available, HLA class I and class II types were obtained from metadata supplied by the sample provider rather than from assay-based typing.

Each collaborating institution followed its own protocols to collect whole blood in K2EDTA tubes. For TCRbeta analysis, collaborator samples were shipped as frozen whole blood, as isolated PBMCs, or as DNA extracted from either sample type. TCRbeta CDR3 regions were amplified from genomic DNA by means of the immunoSEQ Assay, a bias-controlled multiplex PCR. As for how the authors treated the data: Within the assay, amplification of reference gene primers was used to estimate how many nucleated cells each sample contained. Sequence reads were collapsed and filtered to measure the absolute abundance of every unique TCRbeta CDR3 rearrangement. For each sample, productive Simpson clonality was calculated as the square root of Simpson's diversity index across productive rearrangements. What TCRdb holds here is the immuneACCESS table cut down to in-frame rearrangements. Part of the clones is not present; checked against another copy, under half of the missing clones reflect an unresolved V gene, and the others are unexplained. The V and J calls and the clone size are those of that table, but D and trimming were determined from the DNA. The sample table contains some 250,000 clones; only one count was recorded for over 70% of them. Roughly 5.7% of the sample is held by the ten biggest clonotypes.

Notes on this clone: Which antigen it targets is not known. Base qualities are not recorded, but no much larger clone differs from it by a single base.

The paper as a whole reports these results and caveats: Clinical and demographic metadata were provided uncurated, with the amount varying by source and participant.

What was sequenced was peripheral blood. The sequence came from a man older than 75 with acute or convalescent COVID-19.

The DNA sequence follows: TGTGCCAGCAGCCCCCCAGGGGTCTGGGATTCACCCCTCCACTTT. The translation is CASSPPGVWDSPLHF. The chain links TRBV2 with TRBJ1-6; matching of 6 bases hints at TRBD1 as the D gene. Cut back by 6 bases and 8 bases, the V and J ends lie 17 bases apart. From its cysteine to its phenylalanine, the CDR3 spans 15 amino acids. Only the CDR3 DNA stays, 45 bases, in frame from base 1. The germline V gene sets CDR1 to SNHLY and CDR2 to FYNNEI.